The 14 T cell receptor beta chains given below trace back to one sample, sequenced in a study of T cell repertoires in cytomegalovirus infection. TCRdb reprocessed the reads via MiXCR and lists one record per CDR3 protein. This table holds about 180,000 distinct CDR3 sequences, about 15% found once. The sample taken for sequencing was CD8+ T cells from PBMCs. The receptors were gathered from a human donor in good health (CMV status not recorded). Some clones in this sample may be carry-over from other donors' samples.

The gene calls are TRBV7-6 and TRBJ1-2; D remains unclear. Trimming took off 5 bases at V and 6 bases at J, with 13 bases between the two ends. The germline V gene has CDR1 SGHVS and CDR2 FNYEAQ. The CDR3 is made up of 13 amino acids. CDR3 sequence: CASSPGPRNGYTF. The CDR3 DNA reads TGTGCCAGCAGCCCCGGTCCCCGCAATGGCTACACCTTC.

This rearrangement joins TRBV20-1 to TRBJ2-7; TRBD1 agrees at 10 bases. V lost 5 bases and J lost 2; bases outside the gene matches: 12. Germline loops: CDR1 DFQATT, CDR2 SNEGSKA (reference sequence). The CDR3 sequence is 16 residues long. In nucleotides, the CDR3 is TGCAGTGCTTTTCGACAGGGGGCGTTGGTCACCTACGAGCAGTACTTC. This codes for CSAFRQGALVTYEQYF.

This clonotype came up a few times. V usage is TRBV19 and J usage is TRBJ2-1; D gene unclear. The CDR3 sequence is 13 residues long. V was clipped by 1 base and J by 4 bases, with 5 bases between them. Per the germline V gene, CDR1 is LNHDA and CDR2 is SQIVND (reference sequence). CDR3 amino acids: CASSIARYNEQFF. DNA for the CDR3: TGTGCCAGTAGTATAGCCAGATACAATGAGCAGTTCTTC.

This clonotype showed up just a few times. The chain is built from TRBV6-6 and TRBJ1-5; a possible D gene is TRBD1 (5 bases). CDR3 length: 15 residues. CDR1 is MNHNY, CDR2 SVGAGI, per germline (reference sequence). V shed 6 bases and J shed 7 bases, with 19 bases lying between them. The CDR3: CASSQVTQGRQPQHF. As DNA, the CDR3 is TGTGCCAGCAGCCAAGTCACTCAGGGAAGACAGCCCCAGCATTTT.

In its sample, this clonotype was seen a few times. The chain has TRBV5-6 and TRBJ1-1; no clear D gene. The CDR3 extends over 12 amino acids. V was shortened by 0 bases and J by 8 bases, with 8 bases between the two germline ends. In germline, CDR1 is SGHDT, CDR2 YYEEEE. For the CDR3, the DNA is TGTGCCAGCAGCTTGGCCGGGATGGAAGCTTTCTTT. The encoded protein is CASSLAGMEAFF.

This clonotype was recorded a few times. The rearrangement joins TRBV27 to TRBJ2-5; no reliable D call. CDR1 is MNHEY and CDR2 is SMNVEV in the germline V gene (reference sequence). V dropped 1 base and J dropped 1 base, with 7 bases sitting between them. The CDR3 is 14 residues long. The CDR3 DNA reads TGTGCCAGCAGTTTATATCCCAGCCAAGAGACCCAGTACTTC. Translated: CASSLYPSQETQYF.

J is TRBJ1-1 and V is TRBV7-9, with D possibly matching TRBD1 (5 bases). This CDR3 comprises 13 residues. Germline CDR1 reads SEHNR; CDR2 reads FQNEAQ (reference sequence). V gave up 4 bases and J gave up 7 bases, with 13 bases separating them. The CDR3 DNA reads as TGTGCCAGCAGCTCGACAGTAGGGATTGAAGCTTTCTTT. Translated, it gives CASSSTVGIEAFF. Full variable domain (remainder filled in from reference TRBV7-9 and TRBJ1-1): DTGVSQNPRHKITKRGQNVTFRCDPISEHNRLYWYRQTLGQGPEFLTYFQNEAQLEKSRLLSDRFSAERPKGSFSTLEIQRTEQGDSAMYLCASSSTVGIEAFFGQGTRLTVV.

The V gene is TRBV7-2, the J gene TRBJ2-1; tentative D call: TRBD1 (7 bases). Germline V CDR1 and CDR2: SGHTA, FQGNSA. The CDR3 has 13 residues. The V end was cut by 9 bases, the J end by 6 bases, with 15 bases between. The CDR3 spells CARREQGGNEQFF. CDR3 in DNA: TGTGCCAGGCGTGAGCAGGGGGGCAATGAGCAGTTCTTC.

This clonotype showed up just a few times. The chain couples TRBV7-6 to TRBJ2-3; no clear D. CDR1 and CDR2 from the germline V gene are SGHVS and FNYEAQ. The CDR3 runs to 17 residues. Between the trimmed V and J ends, which lost 0 bases and 3 bases, there was a span of 16 bases. Here the CDR3 DNA reads TGTGCCAGCAGCTTAGCGCAGCCGGAACGTGGGACAGATACGCAGTATTTT. Protein product: CASSLAQPERGTDTQYF.

This clonotype showed up just a few times. The J gene is TRBJ1-1, the V gene TRBV6-2 or TRBV6-3; D ambiguous. V was shortened by 7 bases and J by 6 bases, with 18 bases between the two germline ends. CDR3 length: 14 amino acids. Per the germline V gene, CDR1 is MNHEY and CDR2 is SVGEGT. CDR3 DNA sequence: TGTGCCAGCACCTTACTTAACTTCGGTTCTGAAGCTTTCTTT. This codes for CASTLLNFGSEAFF.

This clonotype counts as medium-sized. J is TRBJ2-7 and V is TRBV14; 10 bases line up with TRBD2. CDR3 length equals 19 residues. The ends lost 1 base at V and 0 bases at J; junction bases unmatched: 12. The germline gives CDR1 SGHDN, CDR2 FVKESK. CDR3 bases: TGTGCCAGCAGCCAAGGTCCGACTAGCGGGCCGGCGAGCTCCTACGAGCAGTACTTC. Encoded protein: CASSQGPTSGPASSYEQYF.

DNA of the CDR3: TGTGCCAGCAGTTTTAGGGCGGCAGATGAAAAACTGTTTTTT. Its translation is CASSFRAADEKLFF. J is TRBJ1-4 and V is TRBV12-3 or TRBV12-4; D uncertain. V was cut by 3 bases and J by 6 bases, with 11 bases left in between. This CDR3 contains 14 residues.

This clonotype was observed a few times. The rearrangement links TRBV7-6 to TRBJ1-1, with D perhaps matching TRBD1 (5 bases). Germline assignment: CDR1 SGHVS and CDR2 FNYEAQ. V was pared by 4 bases and J by 0 bases, with 15 bases between. The CDR3 extends over 16 amino acids. CDR3 DNA: TGTGCCAGCAGCTATGGGGGTGGACGTATGAACACTGAAGCTTTCTTT. It encodes CASSYGGGRMNTEAFF.

V gene TRBV6-5 combines with J gene TRBJ1-4; maybe TRBD1 (6 bases). CDR3 size: 11 residues. CDR1 is MNHEY, CDR2 SVGAGI, per germline. The V and J ends lost 9 bases and 8 bases respectively, with 10 bases between them. CDR3 nucleotides: TGTGCCAGTAGGGACATCGAAAAACTGTTTTTT. Translating gives CASRDIEKLFF.